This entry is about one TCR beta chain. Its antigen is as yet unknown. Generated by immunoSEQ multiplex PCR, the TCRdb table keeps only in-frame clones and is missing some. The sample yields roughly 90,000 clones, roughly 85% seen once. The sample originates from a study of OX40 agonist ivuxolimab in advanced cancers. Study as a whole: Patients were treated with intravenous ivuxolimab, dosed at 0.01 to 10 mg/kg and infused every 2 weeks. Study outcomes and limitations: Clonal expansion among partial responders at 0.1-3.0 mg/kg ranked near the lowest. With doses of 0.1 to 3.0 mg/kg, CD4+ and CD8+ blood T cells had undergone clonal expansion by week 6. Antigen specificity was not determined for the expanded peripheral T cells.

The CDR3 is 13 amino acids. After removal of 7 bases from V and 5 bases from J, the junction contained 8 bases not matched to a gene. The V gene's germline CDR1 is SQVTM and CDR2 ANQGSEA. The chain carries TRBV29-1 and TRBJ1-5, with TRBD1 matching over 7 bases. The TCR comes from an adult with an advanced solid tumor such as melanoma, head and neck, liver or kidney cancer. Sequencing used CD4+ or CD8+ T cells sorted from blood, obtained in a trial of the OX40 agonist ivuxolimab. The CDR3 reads CSAAGGPDQPQHF. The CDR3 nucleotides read TGCAGCGCTGCAGGGGGGCCTGATCAGCCCCAGCATTTT.